This T cell receptor beta chain was identified during a study of blood T cell repertoires in COVID-19. About the study: The samples span acute and convalescent COVID-19 from the United States, Italy and Spain.

CDR1 MNHNY and CDR2 SVGAGI come from the germline V gene (reference sequence). With 6 bases clipped from V and 1 base from J, the junction kept 10 bases outside the gene matches. The CDR3 has 16 amino acids. Original data processing: From reference gene primer amplification, estimates of nucleated cell counts were derived. TCRdb's table, derived via immunoSEQ multiplex PCR, lists solely in-frame clones and lacks some. The D gene and trimming were derived from the DNA, and the V and J assignments and clone size from that table. The sample includes about 130,000 clones, around nine tenths of them seen just once.

Material: peripheral blood. The source is a woman between 65 and 79 years old with COVID-19, enrolled during active disease. J is TRBJ1-1 and V is TRBV6-6, with TRBD1 matching 8 bases. The CDR3 nucleotides read TGTGCCAGCAGACCCGGGACAGGTTACGGGAACACTGAAGCTTTCTTT. Its translation: CASRPGTGYGNTEAFF.